This T cell receptor (beta chain) appears in the sequencing data of a study of shared clonotypes between healthy human individuals. On the study more broadly: A couple of women and three men aged 18 to 49 made up the donors.

CDR3 length: 17 amino acids. CDR1 is LNHDA, CDR2 SQIVND, per germline (reference sequence). V lost 3 bases and J lost 4; bases outside the gene matches: 8. Study-level findings and limits: The diversity represented, both genetic and in exposure history, was limited by few donors.

Genomic DNA of each subset was evenly split across several immunoSEQ plates. Some clones are missing from TCRdb's copy, which holds only in-frame ones; the method was immunoSEQ multiplex PCR. The sample lists more than 550,000 clones; just under 75% were seen once. Recent acute infections and vaccinations were absent in the healthy HIV-negative adult donors. As concerns this clone: Its specificity is not known.

This sequence joins TRBV19 and TRBJ2-5; 13 nucleotides match TRBD2. This sequence originates from a woman aged 30 to 39 in good health. Sequencing used memory CD4+ T cells sorted from blood. Subset defined: CD45RA-negative fraction. This CDR3 is CASSIGTSGMTGETQYF. Here the CDR3 DNA reads TGTGCCAGTAGTATTGGGACTAGCGGGATGACGGGAGAGACCCAGTACTTC.